This is a list of T cell receptor beta chains from one sample in a study of blood T cell repertoires in COVID-19. The table came from immunoSEQ multiplex PCR; TCRdb's copy has only in-frame clones and leaves some out. The profile covers 200,000 to 250,000 clones, with around four fifths appearing a single time and less than 3.5% taken by the ten largest. Sample: peripheral blood. The receptors originated from a man aged 50 to 59 with active or convalescent COVID-19. CDR3s include the opening cysteine and the closing phenylalanine or tryptophan. Each record gives: D gene, V gene, J gene, clone size, CDR3 protein, CDR3 DNA. D genes are given only for firm matches. Only some rows state a clone size, as once, few, many or a class for expanded clones.

.	TRBV6-5	TRBJ2-7	.	CASSYQQNRETEQYF	TGTGCCAGCAGTTACCAGCAAAACAGGGAAACCGAGCAGTACTTC
TRBD1	TRBV28	TRBJ2-1	once	CASSPTTVAGGTTYNEQFF	TGTGCCAGCAGTCCAACTACGGTGGCAGGGGGCACGACCTACAATGAGCAGTTCTTC
.	TRBV7-6	TRBJ1-3	.	CASSSHRLGNTIYF	TGTGCCAGCAGCTCACACCGCCTGGGAAACACCATATATTTT
.	TRBV27	TRBJ1-2	.	CASSLSGLSGYTF	TGTGCCAGCAGTCTCTCAGGGCTGAGTGGCTACACCTTC
TRBD1	TRBV28	TRBJ1-5	.	CASSPRTGGNQPQHF	TGTGCCAGCAGTCCCCGGACAGGGGGCAATCAGCCCCAGCATTTT
.	TRBV19	TRBJ1-5	.	CASSMPRVNQPQHF	TGTGCCAGTAGTATGCCCAGGGTCAATCAGCCCCAGCATTTT
.	TRBV7-2	TRBJ2-3	.	CASSGRTAPSTDTQYF	TGTGCCAGCAGCGGTCGGACAGCCCCTAGCACAGATACGCAGTATTTT
TRBD1	TRBV9	TRBJ1-1	.	CASSAPGGTEAFF	TGTGCCAGCAGCGCTCCAGGGGGGACTGAAGCTTTCTTT
.	TRBV7-2	TRBJ2-3	.	CASSLDLASRAGDTQYF	TGTGCCAGCAGCTTAGACCTAGCCTCCCGGGCTGGGGATACGCAGTATTTT
.	TRBV30	TRBJ2-2	.	CAWRQVPGELFF	TGTGCCTGGAGACAGGTCCCCGGGGAGCTGTTTTTT